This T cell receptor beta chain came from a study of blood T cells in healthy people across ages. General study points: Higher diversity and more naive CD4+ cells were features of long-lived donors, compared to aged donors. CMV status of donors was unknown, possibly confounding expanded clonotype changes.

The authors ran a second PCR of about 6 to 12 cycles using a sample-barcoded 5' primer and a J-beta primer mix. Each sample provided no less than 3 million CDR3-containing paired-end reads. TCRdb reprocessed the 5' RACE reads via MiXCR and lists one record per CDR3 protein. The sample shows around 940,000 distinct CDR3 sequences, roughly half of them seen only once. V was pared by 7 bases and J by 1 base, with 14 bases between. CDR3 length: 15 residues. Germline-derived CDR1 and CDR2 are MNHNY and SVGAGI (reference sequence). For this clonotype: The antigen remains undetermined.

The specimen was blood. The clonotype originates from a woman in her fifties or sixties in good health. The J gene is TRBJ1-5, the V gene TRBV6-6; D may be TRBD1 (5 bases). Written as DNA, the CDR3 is TGTGCCAGCACCGATCCGGGGCGGAGCAATCAGCCCCAGCATTTT. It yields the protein CASTDPGRSNQPQHF.